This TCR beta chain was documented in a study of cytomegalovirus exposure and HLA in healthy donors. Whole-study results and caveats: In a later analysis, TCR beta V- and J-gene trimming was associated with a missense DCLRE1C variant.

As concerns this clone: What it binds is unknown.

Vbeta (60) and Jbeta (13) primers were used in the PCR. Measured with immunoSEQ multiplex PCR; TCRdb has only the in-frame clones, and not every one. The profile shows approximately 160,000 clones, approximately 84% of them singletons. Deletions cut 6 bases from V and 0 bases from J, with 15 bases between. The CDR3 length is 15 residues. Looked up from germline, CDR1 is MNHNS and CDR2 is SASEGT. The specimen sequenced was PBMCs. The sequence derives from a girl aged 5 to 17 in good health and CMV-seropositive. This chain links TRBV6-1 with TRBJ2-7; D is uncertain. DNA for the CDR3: TGTGCCAGCAGCCCCCTCCTATCGAGCTCCTACGAGCAGTACTTC. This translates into CASSPLLSSSYEQYF.